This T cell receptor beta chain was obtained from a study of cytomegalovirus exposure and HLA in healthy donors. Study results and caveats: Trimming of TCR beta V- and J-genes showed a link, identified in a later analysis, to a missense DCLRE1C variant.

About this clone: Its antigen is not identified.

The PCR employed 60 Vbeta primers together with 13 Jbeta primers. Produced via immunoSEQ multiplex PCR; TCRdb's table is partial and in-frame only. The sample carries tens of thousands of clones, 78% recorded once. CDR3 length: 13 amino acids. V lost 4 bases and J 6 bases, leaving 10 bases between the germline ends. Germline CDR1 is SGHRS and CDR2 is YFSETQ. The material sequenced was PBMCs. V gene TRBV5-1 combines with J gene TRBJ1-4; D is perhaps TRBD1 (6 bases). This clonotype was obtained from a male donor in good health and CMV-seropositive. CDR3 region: CASSPGGDEKLFF. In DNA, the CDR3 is TGCGCCAGCAGCCCGGGGGGCGATGAAAAACTGTTTTTT.